The 24 T cell receptor beta chains listed next were all sequenced from one sample in a study of T cell changes during pregnancy in multiple sclerosis. Produced via immunoSEQ multiplex PCR; TCRdb's table is partial and in-frame only. This table has about 56,000 clones, about 91% appearing once. The material sequenced was CD4+ T cells from peripheral blood mononuclear cells, taken in the second trimester of pregnancy. The receptors stem from a female donor with multiple sclerosis, enrolled in a pregnancy study.

This rearrangement joins TRBV6-1 to TRBJ1-5, with D possibly TRBD1 on 6 matching bases. Germline CDR1 is MNHNS and CDR2 is SASEGT. V gave up 7 bases and J gave up 6 bases, with 19 bases separating them. There are 15 residues in the CDR3. The CDR3 nucleotides are TGTGCCAGCACTACACAGGGTACGGTGGTTCAGCCCCAGCATTTT. Protein sequence: CASTTQGTVVQPQHF.

V usage is TRBV2 and J usage is TRBJ2-7, with 7 bases matching TRBD1. Germline CDR1 reads SNHLY; CDR2 reads FYNNEI. V lost 8 bases to trimming and J lost 6 bases; unmatched junction nucleotides: 16. This CDR3 region has 15 residues. The CDR3 coding sequence is TGTGCCAGCTCAAACCCAACAGGGGTTGCCCCCGAGCAGTACTTC. It is translated as CASSNPTGVAPEQYF.

V and J are TRBV4-2 and TRBJ1-5; D gene unclear. The V and J ends lost 4 bases and 2 bases respectively, with 6 bases between them. There are 13 residues in the CDR3. Germline loops: CDR1 LGHNA, CDR2 YNFKEQ. This chain's CDR3 is CASSLAGNQPQHF. The CDR3, as DNA: TGTGCCAGCAGCCTCGCGGGCAATCAGCCCCAGCATTTT.

The rearrangement uses TRBV6-1 and TRBJ2-3; 7 bases line up with TRBD2. With V trimmed by 4 bases and J by 6 bases, 10 bases remained unmatched. This CDR3 spans 15 amino acids. Germline V gene sequence: CDR1 MNHNS, CDR2 SASEGT. For the CDR3, the DNA is TGTGCCAGCAGTGCCTCTCCGACTAGCCCCGATACGCAGTATTTT. It codes for CASSASPTSPDTQYF.

The chain links TRBV5-1 to TRBJ2-3, with 8 positions matching TRBD2. Germline V lookup: CDR1 SGHRS, CDR2 YFSETQ. The V segment lost 9 bases and the J segment 1 base; nucleotides outside the gene matches: 4. CDR3 size: 13 residues. CDR3 nucleotides: TGCGCCACCAGTAGCGGGGGCACAGATACGCAGTATTTT. Translation: CATSSGGTDTQYF.

The chain carries TRBV5-6 and TRBJ1-5; D perhaps matches TRBD1 (5 bases). CDR3 size: 13 residues. Germline-derived CDR1 and CDR2 are SGHDT and YYEEEE. V lost 2 bases and J 6 bases, leaving 9 bases between the germline ends. This CDR3 is CASSFQGSQPQHF. The CDR3, as DNA: TGTGCCAGCAGCTTTCAGGGTAGTCAGCCCCAGCATTTT.

The chain has TRBV12-5 and TRBJ1-1; D is possibly TRBD1 (6 bases). Trimming removed 0 bases at V and 5 bases at J, with 16 bases between. CDR1 LGHNT and CDR2 FRNRAP come from the germline V gene. The CDR3 length is 16 residues. DNA of the CDR3: TGTGCTAGTGGTTTGGTAGTCACGGGGCAGGGGACTGAAGCTTTCTTT. As protein: CASGLVVTGQGTEAFF. The full variable domain, completed using reference TRBV12-5 and TRBJ1-1, is DARVTQTPRHKVTEMGQEVTMRCQPILGHNTVFWYRQTMMQGLELLAYFRNRAPLDDSGMPKDRFSAEMPDATLATLKIQPSEPRDSAVYFCASGLVVTGQGTEAFFGQGTRLTVV.

This clone is a singleton in its sample. The CDR3 spells CASSDPAEWRTGEETQYF. DNA for the CDR3: TGTGCCAGCAGCGACCCCGCGGAGTGGCGGACGGGAGAAGAGACCCAGTACTTC. The rearrangement uses TRBV7-2 and TRBJ2-5; D may be TRBD2 (6 bases). Trimming shortened V by 5 bases and J by 3 bases, and 25 bases separated the two germline ends. CDR3 length: 18 residues. Germline V CDR1 and CDR2: SGHTA, FQGNSA.

The chain links TRBV18 to TRBJ2-2; D remains unclear. V lost 0 bases and J lost 3, with 5 bases in between. There are 14 residues in the CDR3. Germline loops: CDR1 KGHSH, CDR2 LQKENI. The CDR3 DNA is TGTGCCAGCTCACCACCGGCCGACACCGGGGAGCTGTTTTTT. It encodes CASSPPADTGELFF. Looking up the rest from reference TRBV18 and TRBJ2-2 gives the full variable domain: NAGVMQNPRHLVRRRGQEARLRCSPMKGHSHVYWYRQLPEEGLKFMVYLQKENIIDESGMPKERFSAEFPKEGPSILRIQQVVRGDSAAYFCASSPPADTGELFFGEGSRLTVL.

This chain connects TRBV6-1 to TRBJ1-1, with 8 bases aligning to TRBD1. V lost 4 bases and J lost 5; bases outside the gene matches: 6. In germline, CDR1 is MNHNS, CDR2 SASEGT. The CDR3 covers 14 residues. This CDR3 reads CASSGTRGLTEAFF. CDR3 DNA sequence: TGTGCCAGCAGTGGAACCAGGGGGCTTACTGAAGCTTTCTTT.

J is TRBJ1-1 and V is TRBV6-5; D gene unclear. Trimming cost V 5 bases and J 5 bases, with 15 bases left between them. From germline, CDR1 is MNHEY and CDR2 SVGAGI. This CDR3 comprises 14 residues. The DNA for the CDR3 is TGTGCCAGCAGTCCGACACGGGCGGGGACTGAAGCTTTCTTT. It yields the protein CASSPTRAGTEAFF.

The CDR3 bases are TGCGCCAGCAGTGGCAGGGGCAACTATGGCTACACCTTC. Translating gives CASSGRGNYGYTF. This sequence joins TRBV10-2 and TRBJ1-2, with a tentative D call TRBD1 (6 bases). This CDR3 has 13 amino acids. Germline values: CDR1 WSHSY, CDR2 SAAADI. Trimming removed 4 bases from V and 2 bases from J, with 8 bases in between.

This clone has more than one count but fewer than ten. V gene TRBV6-5 combines with J gene TRBJ1-2, with TRBD1 as a possible D gene (5 bases). Looked up from germline, CDR1 is MNHEY and CDR2 is SVGAGI. The length of the CDR3 is 12 residues. The CDR3, as DNA: TGTGTCGGGGGATCCACTAACTATGGCTACACCTTC. This translates into CVGGSTNYGYTF.

The CDR3 sequence is CASEHRTSDTQYF. CDR3 bases: TGTGCCAGCGAACACAGAACCTCAGATACGCAGTATTTT. This sequence joins TRBV25-1 and TRBJ2-3; D gene uncertain. The ends were cut back, 8 bases at V and 4 bases at J, with 13 bases in the middle. This CDR3 spans 13 amino acids. The germline gives CDR1 MGHDK, CDR2 SYGVNS.

The chain is built from TRBV2 and TRBJ2-2, with 11 bases matching TRBD2. This CDR3 spans 16 amino acids. V was pared by 5 bases and J by 4 bases, with 6 bases of the junction left unmatched. Germline V gives CDR1 SNHLY, CDR2 FYNNEI. CDR3 sequence: CASSLLAGEGTGELFF. For the CDR3, the DNA is TGTGCCAGCAGTCTACTAGCGGGAGAGGGCACCGGGGAGCTGTTTTTT.

The chain joins TRBV2 to TRBJ2-2, with 12 nucleotides matching TRBD2. Germline CDR1 and CDR2: SNHLY and FYNNEI. This CDR3 region has 16 residues. Unmatched junction bases numbered 4, after V lost 3 bases and J lost 5 bases. The CDR3, as DNA: TGTGCCAGCAGTGATCTAGCGGGAGGGGGAACCGGGGAGCTGTTTTTT. Residues: CASSDLAGGGTGELFF.

In this sample, this clone turned up a few times. V usage is TRBV7-9 and J usage is TRBJ2-5, with D possibly being TRBD2 (7 bases). Germline V gene data show CDR1 as SEHNR and CDR2 as FQNEAQ (reference sequence). The CDR3 extends over 14 amino acids. V lost 4 bases and J lost 5, with 14 bases in between. The CDR3 DNA reads as TGTGCCAGCAGCTCCCGAGGGGGGGCGGAGACCCAGTACTTC. Its protein product is CASSSRGGAETQYF.

V is TRBV7-9 and J is TRBJ2-1; 10 bases match TRBD2. V trimming: 8 bases; J trimming: 4 bases; junction bases outside the gene matches: 11. The CDR3 is 16 amino acids. CDR1 is SEHNR, CDR2 FQNEAQ, per germline (reference sequence). In DNA, the CDR3 is TGTGCCAGCCGCCGGTCATTAGCGGGAGGTTACAATGAGCAGTTCTTC. Translating it yields CASRRSLAGGYNEQFF.

This clone is a singleton in its sample. This sequence joins TRBV7-9 and TRBJ1-2; tentative D call: TRBD1 (5 bases). Germline CDR1 reads SEHNR; CDR2 reads FQNEAQ (reference sequence). The germline V and J ends were trimmed by 1 base and 8 bases, with 14 bases remaining between them. This CDR3 is 14 amino acids long. CDR3 sequence (DNA): TGTGCCAGCAGCTTAGAATGGGGGGTAGGAGGCTACACCTTC. The encoded protein is CASSLEWGVGGYTF.

The chain combines TRBV5-1 with TRBJ2-7; D is possibly TRBD1 (6 bases). This CDR3 comprises 14 residues. Germline V gene lookup returns CDR1 SGHRS and CDR2 YFSETQ. Trimming removed 2 bases at V and 0 bases at J, with 9 bases between. The CDR3 loop reads CASSFRDNSYEQYF. The CDR3 bases are TGCGCCAGCAGCTTCCGGGACAACTCCTACGAGCAGTACTTC. Full variable domain (remainder filled in from reference TRBV5-1 and TRBJ2-7): KAGVTQTPRYLIKTRGQQVTLSCSPISGHRSVSWYQQTPGQGLQFLFEYFSETQRNKGNFPGRFSGRQFSNSRSEMNVSTLELGDSALYLCASSFRDNSYEQYFGPGTRLTVT.

The CDR3, as DNA: TGTGCCAGCAGGTCAGGGGACAGGCGGGAGACCTACGAGCAGTACTTC. Encoded protein: CASRSGDRRETYEQYF. The J gene is TRBJ2-7, the V gene TRBV7-9, with TRBD1 as a possible D gene (8 bases). Germline V gene lookup returns CDR1 SEHNR and CDR2 FQNEAQ (reference sequence). CDR3 length: 16 residues. V dropped 6 bases and J dropped 2 bases, with 20 bases sitting between them.

The chain carries TRBV5-4 and TRBJ2-5, with a weak D call TRBD2 (6 bases). V shed 4 bases and J shed 1 base, with 11 bases lying between them. CDR1 is SGHNT, CDR2 YYREEE, per germline (reference sequence). The length of the CDR3 is 14 residues. DNA of the CDR3: TGTGCCAGCAGCGAGGGAGGCTTCCAAGAGACCCAGTACTTC. It specifies CASSEGGFQETQYF.

In this sample, this clone turned up once. This chain links TRBV28 with TRBJ1-1, with D unclear. CDR1 is MDHEN, CDR2 SYDVKM, per germline. Trimming cost V 6 bases and J 5 bases, with 10 bases left between them. The CDR3 is 12 residues long. The CDR3: CASSFGRTEAFF. The CDR3 DNA reads TGTGCCAGCAGCTTTGGTCGGACTGAAGCTTTCTTT.

The chain links TRBV2 to TRBJ2-5; weak D call: TRBD2 (5 bases). The CDR3 length is 15 residues. The V gene's germline CDR1 is SNHLY and CDR2 FYNNEI. V lost 0 bases to trimming and J lost 4 bases, with 12 bases between them. The CDR3 DNA follows: TGTGCCAGCAGTGAAGCGGGCGGGCCATCAGAGACCCAGTACTTC. This gives the protein CASSEAGGPSETQYF.